One and the same sample provided the 27 T cell receptor beta chains below, sequenced in a study of T cell responses to AZD1222 COVID-19 vaccine (dated by TCRdb to 2020 to 2023). The sample's time point label is to be understood as: baseline before first vaccination. Libraries came from the immunoSEQ multiplex PCR assay. TCRdb took this table from immuneACCESS and kept in-frame rearrangements with V and J called. Such tables lack part of the clones; where checked against another copy, unresolved V genes explain under half of the gap, and the rest is unexplained. The sample yields about 140,000 clones; 90% were counted once. Roughly 3.1% of the sample rests with the top ten. Source: peripheral blood, taken on day 0 of AZD1222 vaccination. The receptor source for this set is an adult in good health.

This clone was seen more than once but under ten times. This sequence may be a read error, since a much larger clone differs from it by one base. This rearrangement joins TRBV5-5 to TRBJ2-5, with 8 bases identical to TRBD2. The CDR3 has 13 amino acids. The ends lost 6 bases at V and 1 base at J; junction bases unmatched: 2. CDR1 is SGHKS, CDR2 YYEKEE, per germline (reference sequence). CDR3 DNA sequence: TGTGCCAGCACCCGGGGGGGCCAAGAGACCCAGTACTTC. Its translation is CASTRGGQETQYF.

The chain combines TRBV5-4 with TRBJ1-1; 7 positions match TRBD1. In germline, CDR1 is SGHNT, CDR2 YYREEE (reference sequence). CDR3 length: 14 residues. V shed 4 bases and J 3 bases; nucleotides not matched to a gene: 6. CDR3 nucleotides: TGTGCCAGCAGCCGCGACAGGGTCGACACTGAAGCTTTCTTT. As protein: CASSRDRVDTEAFF.

This chain links TRBV6-6 with TRBJ1-1; perhaps TRBD1 as D (5 bases). V lost 5 bases and J 5 bases, leaving 24 bases between the germline ends. Germline V gene lookup returns CDR1 MNHNY and CDR2 SVGAGI (reference sequence). CDR3 length equals 17 residues. The CDR3 sequence is CASSPAYGAIRGTEAFF. CDR3 sequence (DNA): TGTGCCAGCAGTCCCGCCTACGGGGCTATTCGGGGGACTGAAGCTTTCTTT.

V and J are TRBV28 and TRBJ2-1; TRBD2 might be the D (5 bases). CDR1 is MDHEN, CDR2 SYDVKM, per germline. The CDR3 is 14 residues long. V was shortened by 5 bases and J by 1 base, with 9 bases between the two germline ends. CDR3: CASSDYISYNEQFF. CDR3 nucleotide sequence: TGTGCCAGCAGTGACTATATTTCCTACAATGAGCAGTTCTTC.

In regard to this clone: One end of the junction does not line up with germline, which may come from a read error. V and J are TRBV5-6 and TRBJ1-3, with a possible D match to TRBD1 (5 bases). This CDR3 is built from 12 residues. The germline V gene has CDR1 SGHDT and CDR2 YYEEEE. CDR3: CASSLMGGKSHF. In DNA form, the CDR3 reads TGTGCCAGCAGCTTGATGGGGGGGAAAAGTCATTTT.

The chain has TRBV18 and TRBJ2-5; D gene uncertain. This CDR3 comprises 11 residues. Germline loops: CDR1 KGHSH, CDR2 LQKENI. Trimming left V 6 bases short and J 5 bases short, with 7 bases between. CDR3 nucleotide sequence: TGTGCCAGCTCCGATTTGGAGACCCAGTACTTC. It translates to CASSDLETQYF.

J is TRBJ2-7 and V is TRBV6-5; 7 bases match TRBD1. Germline V gives CDR1 MNHEY, CDR2 SVGAGI. The CDR3 has 13 amino acids. V lost 2 bases to trimming and J lost 3 bases; unmatched junction nucleotides: 1. The DNA of the CDR3 is TGTGCCAGCAGTTACGCAGGGGGCTACGAGCAGTACTTC. It is translated as CASSYAGGYEQYF.

The J gene is TRBJ1-2, the V gene TRBV7-8; D perhaps matches TRBD1 (6 bases). This CDR3 spans 13 amino acids. Germline CDR1 reads SGHVS; CDR2 reads FQNEAQ. V was clipped by 6 bases and J by 6 bases, with 14 bases between them. The CDR3 coding sequence is TGTGCCAGCAGTTCCGCCTACAGGGATGGCTACACCTTC. It translates to CASSSAYRDGYTF.

The chain employs TRBV18 and TRBJ2-5, with 10 bases fitting TRBD1. CDR1 and CDR2 (germline): KGHSH, LQKENI. After removal of 5 bases from V and 2 bases from J, the junction contained 8 bases not matched to a gene. This CDR3 spans 16 amino acids. CDR3 amino acids: CASSNRDRGLQETQYF. The CDR3 DNA follows: TGTGCCAGCTCAAACCGGGACAGGGGTTTGCAAGAGACCCAGTACTTC.

The V call is TRBV10-3, the J call TRBJ2-2, with 7 bases fitting TRBD2. In germline, CDR1 is ENHRY, CDR2 SYGVKD. V shed 11 bases, J shed 5 bases, and the junction held 11 bases outside the gene matches. This CDR3 comprises 14 residues. The CDR3: CAATGLAETGELFF. CDR3 nucleotides: TGTGCCGCTACCGGGCTAGCGGAGACCGGGGAGCTGTTTTTT.

The chain combines TRBV27 with TRBJ2-7; D is perhaps TRBD1 or TRBD2 (6 bases each). This CDR3 is 13 amino acids long. The germline gives CDR1 MNHEY, CDR2 SMNVEV (reference sequence). The V and J ends lost 3 bases and 9 bases respectively, with 15 bases between them. DNA of the CDR3: TGTGCCAGCAGTTTCGGGGGCGGCTGGGGGCAGTACTTC. This encodes CASSFGGGWGQYF.

V is TRBV2 and J is TRBJ2-3; possible D gene TRBD2, 5 bases. Trimming pared 7 bases from V and 3 bases from J, leaving 11 bases between. The CDR3 is 13 amino acids. Germline assignment: CDR1 SNHLY and CDR2 FYNNEI. The CDR3 DNA is TGTGCCAGCAATAAACGCGGGACAGATACGCAGTATTTT. Translation gives CASNKRGTDTQYF.

The rearrangement uses TRBV5-1 and TRBJ1-4, with D unresolved. The V gene's germline CDR1 is SGHRS and CDR2 YFSETQ. The V gene lost 0 bases and the J gene lost 4 bases, with 7 bases spanning the gap. CDR3 size: 14 residues. The CDR3 region has the DNA TGCGCCAGCAGCTTGGCTGGGAATAATGAAAAACTGTTTTTT. Translation: CASSLAGNNEKLFF.

The CDR3 nucleotides read TGTGCCAGCTCACCGACCCGGGGGGGCACAGATACGCAGTATTTT. It translates to CASSPTRGGTDTQYF. The chain has TRBV18 and TRBJ2-3; TRBD2 matches 7 bases. Germline assignment: CDR1 KGHSH and CDR2 LQKENI. With V trimmed by 3 bases and J by 1 base, 4 bases remained unmatched. This CDR3 has 15 amino acids.

J is TRBJ1-5 and V is TRBV6-5; D is unclear. The germline V gene encodes CDR1 MNHEY and CDR2 SVGAGI. CDR3 length equals 15 residues. V was cut by 4 bases and J by 5 bases, with 15 bases left in between. The CDR3 nucleotides read TGTGCCAGCAGTTTTTGGGCTAGCAGGTATCAGCCCCAGCATTTT. Translated: CASSFWASRYQPQHF.

This clone was counted only a few times. Other DNA sequences in this sample translate to the same CDR3. V usage is TRBV5-1 and J usage is TRBJ2-2; D uncertain. Germline CDR1 and CDR2: SGHRS and YFSETQ. The CDR3 totals 14 residues. With 0 bases removed from V and 3 bases from J, the gap between germline ends came to 6 bases. CDR3 DNA: TGCGCCAGCAGCTTGGCGGTCGACACCGGGGAGCTGTTTTTT. Translation gives CASSLAVDTGELFF.

The chain recombines TRBV3-1 (or the pseudogene TRBV3-2) with TRBJ2-1; 8 nucleotides line up with TRBD2. CDR1 and CDR2 from the germline V gene are LGHDT and YNNKEL (reference sequence). V was pared by 1 base and J by 15 bases, with 8 bases of the junction left unmatched. This CDR3 comprises 13 residues. CDR3 DNA: TGTGCCAGCAGCCAAGGTATACCGGGGGGGCCGTTCTTC. This gives the protein CASSQGIPGGPFF.

The chain joins TRBV3-1 (or the pseudogene TRBV3-2) to TRBJ1-5; D gene ambiguous. The CDR3 contains 14 residues. V was clipped by 1 base and J by 3 bases, with 7 bases between them. The V gene's germline CDR1 is LGHDT and CDR2 YNNKEL (reference sequence). Written as DNA, the CDR3 is TGTGCCAGCAGCCAAGGCCGATACAATCAGCCCCAGCATTTT. This gives the protein CASSQGRYNQPQHF.

J is TRBJ1-2 and V is TRBV12-3 or TRBV12-4; D is uncertain. The V end lost 6 bases, the J end lost 7 bases, and 12 bases lay between the germline ends. There are 12 residues in the CDR3. In nucleotides, the CDR3 is TGTGCCAGCAGCCGCCCCCGCGTTGGCTACACCTTC. It yields the protein CASSRPRVGYTF.

The genes are TRBV4-1 and TRBJ2-7, with a weak D call TRBD1 (6 bases). The CDR3 loop spans 16 amino acids. V shed 0 bases and J shed 5 bases, with 17 bases lying between them. Germline V lookup: CDR1 MGHRA, CDR2 YSYEKL. The CDR3 nucleotides read TGCGCCAGCAGCCAAGAAAAGTCCAGGGGATCGGACGAGCAGTACTTC. Translating it yields CASSQEKSRGSDEQYF.

Only one count was recorded for this clone. The V and J genes are TRBV3-1 (or the pseudogene TRBV3-2) and TRBJ1-1; TRBD1 matches 7 bases. V lost 4 bases, J lost 7 bases, and 0 bases stayed unmatched. Germline loops: CDR1 LGHDT, CDR2 YNNKEL (reference sequence). This CDR3 is 11 amino acids long. The CDR3 nucleotides are TGTGCCAGCAGCCGACAGGGTGAAGCTTTCTTT. The encoded protein is CASSRQGEAFF.

This chain uses TRBV12-5 with TRBJ1-2, with no clear D. V was shortened by 0 bases and J by 4 bases, with 12 bases between the two germline ends. CDR3 length: 15 amino acids. Germline loops: CDR1 LGHNT, CDR2 FRNRAP. The CDR3 region has the DNA TGTGCTAGTGGTTTGGTACGAGGGTTTATCTATGGCTACACCTTC. Amino acids: CASGLVRGFIYGYTF.

CDR3 amino acids: CASSQDRGSGAFF. CDR3 nucleotide sequence: TGTGCCAGCAGCCAAGACAGGGGATCAGGAGCTTTCTTT. The chain joins TRBV3-1 (or the pseudogene TRBV3-2) to TRBJ1-1; maybe TRBD1 (6 bases). CDR1 is LGHDT, CDR2 YNNKEL, per germline (reference sequence). Trimming took off 0 bases at V and 10 bases at J, with 12 bases between the two ends. The length of the CDR3 is 13 residues.

The rearrangement links TRBV29-1 to TRBJ1-2; 11 nucleotides align to TRBD1. Germline V gives CDR1 SQVTM, CDR2 ANQGSEA. Trimming removed 7 bases from V and 2 bases from J; junction bases left unmatched: 3. This CDR3 is 13 amino acids long. CDR3 nucleotide sequence: TGCAGCGCTGGGGACAGGGGGAACTATGGCTACACCTTC. As protein: CSAGDRGNYGYTF.

The V call is TRBV30, the J call TRBJ1-1; D is possibly TRBD1 (5 bases). Germline-derived CDR1 and CDR2 are GTSNPN and SVGIG (reference sequence). V was clipped by 2 bases and J by 1 base, with 8 bases between them. This CDR3 contains 13 residues. The CDR3 reads CAWSLGENTEAFF. CDR3 DNA: TGTGCCTGGAGTTTAGGGGAGAACACTGAAGCTTTCTTT. Using reference TRBV30 and TRBJ1-1 for the parts outside the CDR3, the full variable domain is SQTIHQWPATLVQPVGSPLSLECTVEGTSNPNLYWYRQAAGRGLQLLFYSVGIGQISSEVPQNLSASRPQDRQFILSSKKLLLSDSGFYLCAWSLGENTEAFFGQGTRLTVV.

This chain links TRBV6-5 with TRBJ2-1; D possibly matches TRBD1 or TRBD2 (6 bases each). The CDR3 is made up of 14 amino acids. Per the germline V gene, CDR1 is MNHEY and CDR2 is SVGAGI. The V gene lost 4 bases and the J gene lost 7 bases, with 14 bases spanning the gap. CDR3 coding DNA: TGTGCCAGCAGTTCCTTCGGAGGGGGGAATGAGCAGTTCTTC. It codes for CASSSFGGGNEQFF.

This rearrangement joins TRBV5-1 to TRBJ1-1, with a weak D call TRBD1 (5 bases). Trimming removed 1 base at V and 4 bases at J, with 17 bases between. The CDR3 covers 16 residues. Germline V gives CDR1 SGHRS, CDR2 YFSETQ. CDR3 sequence: CASSLSLSSGSTEAFF. In DNA form, the CDR3 reads TGCGCCAGCAGCTTGAGTCTGAGCTCAGGGAGCACTGAAGCTTTCTTT.